This TCR beta chain was sequenced in a study of post-analysis software for immune sequencing data. Overall study: Courses of disease covered relapsing-remitting, secondary progressive and progressive-relapsing multiple sclerosis.

Study-level points and caveats: When compared against controls, multiple sclerosis patients showed significantly lower normalized Chao1 diversity.

Each TCR beta cDNA library carried unique molecular identifiers. Input populations of roughly 0.95 to 10 million T cells gave rise to some 500,000 cDNA molecules. TCRdb reprocessed the PCR reads via MiXCR and lists one record per CDR3 protein. The table has 650,000 to 900,000 distinct CDR3 sequences, roughly 50% seen once. A remark on this clonotype: What it binds is unknown.

This TCR was sampled from a girl between 5 and 17 years old with multiple sclerosis. The sample taken for sequencing was blood.

CDR3 region: CASSQDARDQPQHF. DNA for the CDR3: TGCGCCAGCAGCCAAGACGCCAGGGACCAGCCCCAGCATTTT. V usage is TRBV4-3 and J usage is TRBJ1-5, with a tentative D call TRBD1 (5 bases). The germline CDR1 and CDR2 sequences are LGHNA and YSLEER. Trimming shortened V by 0 bases and J by 7 bases, and 10 bases separated the two germline ends. The length of the CDR3 is 14 residues.